A single sample gave rise to the 7 T cell receptor beta chains below, sequenced in a study of blood T cells in healthy people across ages. Primed by a sample-barcoded 5' primer and a J-beta primer mix, a second PCR proceeded for roughly 7 to 11 cycles. TCRdb called the 5' RACE reads again in MiXCR, with one record for every CDR3 protein. The sample contains roughly 800,000 distinct CDR3 sequences, around a quarter of which appear only once. The data also belong to a second study, concerning T cells of mothers and their children.

Specimen: blood. These receptor sequences come from a boy aged 10-17 years in good health.

In DNA, the CDR3 is TGTGCCAGCAGCGCTACTAGCGAGCTAAAGCAGTTCTTC. Amino acids: CASSATSELKQFF. The chain is built from TRBV4-2 and TRBJ2-1; 7 bases fit TRBD2. The length of the CDR3 is 13 residues. V lost 5 bases, J lost 11 bases, and 9 bases stayed unmatched. The V gene's germline CDR1 is LGHNA and CDR2 YNFKEQ.

V usage is TRBV7-9 and J usage is TRBJ2-7, with D possibly being TRBD1 (5 bases). CDR1 is SEHNR and CDR2 is FQNEAQ in the germline V gene (reference sequence). This CDR3 region has 16 residues. V was trimmed by 2 bases and J by 0 bases, leaving 14 bases between them. The CDR3 region has the DNA TGTGCCAGCAGCTTAAATTGGGGCCTTTCCTCCTACGAGCAGTACTTC. Amino acid sequence: CASSLNWGLSSYEQYF.

The gene calls are TRBV6-6 and TRBJ2-5; 9 positions match TRBD2. The CDR3 is made up of 15 amino acids. With 10 bases clipped from V and 4 bases from J, the junction kept 13 bases outside the gene matches. CDR1 and CDR2 from the germline V gene are MNHNY and SVGAGI (reference sequence). CDR3 protein: CATRSGRGGLETQYF. The CDR3 DNA is TGTGCCACAAGGTCTGGGCGGGGGGGATTAGAGACCCAGTACTTC.

This chain joins TRBV6-2 or TRBV6-3 and TRBJ2-1, with D unclear. V lost 2 bases, J lost 6 bases, and 8 bases lay in between. The germline V gene encodes CDR1 MNHEY and CDR2 SVGEGT. This CDR3 comprises 13 residues. The CDR3 nucleotides are TGTGCCAGCAGTTACCCCATGTCCAATGAGCAGTTCTTC. As protein: CASSYPMSNEQFF.

This chain joins TRBV20-1 and TRBJ2-5; no clear D gene. The germline V gene has CDR1 DFQATT and CDR2 SNEGSKA (reference sequence). Trimming removed 6 bases from V and 0 bases from J, with 11 bases in between. The CDR3 totals 13 residues. DNA of the CDR3: TGCAGTGCCCAACAGACACACCAAGAGACCCAGTACTTC. It translates to CSAQQTHQETQYF.

This clonotype has a handful of counts. The chain's CDR3 is CASSPRDGMNTGELFF. DNA for the CDR3: TGTGCCAGCAGCCCCCGGGACGGGATGAACACCGGGGAGCTGTTTTTT. The V gene is TRBV7-8, the J gene TRBJ2-2; tentatively, D is TRBD1 or TRBD2 (5 bases each). Germline V gene data show CDR1 as SGHVS and CDR2 as FQNEAQ. Trimming cost V 5 bases and J 1 base, with 14 bases left between them. The CDR3 totals 16 residues.

This chain links TRBV10-3 with TRBJ2-7; no reliable D call. Germline loops: CDR1 ENHRY, CDR2 SYGVKD. V lost 5 bases to trimming and J lost 6 bases, with 8 bases between them. CDR3 length: 11 residues. The CDR3 loop reads CAISSRAEQYF. The CDR3 DNA is TGTGCCATCAGTTCCCGGGCCGAGCAGTACTTC.